This T cell receptor beta chain originates from a study of spatial heterogeneity in lung cancer. Regarding the study as a whole: Blood carried ubiquitous expanded tumor TCRs more at resection than follow-up.

Single TCR cDNA molecules each had their own unique molecular identifier. TCRdb analysed the 5' RACE reads with MiXCR anew, one entry per CDR3 protein. Here the sample spans some 10,000 distinct CDR3 sequences, 20% to 25% being singletons. The trim removed 5 bases at V and 3 bases at J, leaving 9 bases unmatched. Germline lookup yields CDR1 SGHTA and CDR2 FQGNSA. The CDR3 runs to 15 residues. This clonotype was recorded many times. No antigen is known for it. Time point in this sample: blood at routine non-recurrence follow-up after resection. Unsorted tumor, nontumor lung tissue or cryopreserved PBMC supplied the whole RNA.

The chain has TRBV7-2 and TRBJ2-5; TRBD2 matches at 7 bases. The receptor's source is a male donor with early-stage non-small cell lung cancer. The specimen comprised PBMCs, sampled at follow-up. The CDR3 bases are TGTGCCAGCAGCACACGCACCGGGACTAAAGAGACCCAGTACTTC. Its translation: CASSTRTGTKETQYF.